This T cell receptor beta chain came from a study of shared clonotypes between healthy human individuals. Each replicate PCR on the sorted subsets used about 220 ng DNA (around 30,000 T cell genomes). Study processing details: ImmunoSEQ only sent back junction sequences with no quality scores, so filtering was done differently. TCRdb's table, derived via immunoSEQ multiplex PCR, lists solely in-frame clones and lacks some. That table is the source of V, J and clone size, and D and trimming were worked out from the DNA. The sample carries 600,000 or so clones, roughly 98% recorded once. Germline CDR1 reads SQVTM; CDR2 reads ANQGSEA. The CDR3 runs to 17 residues. V lost 0 bases and J lost 3; bases outside the gene matches: 13. CD45RO-negative CD8 cells positively selected for CCR7 made up the naive population, which excluded terminally differentiated effector memory CD45RA+ cells.

Sequencing used naive CD8+ T cells sorted from blood. The rearrangement uses TRBV29-1 and TRBJ1-2; 7 nucleotides align to TRBD1. The origin of this receptor is a man aged 30 to 39 in good health. CDR3 coding DNA: TGCAGCGTTGAAGATTTCTTTGAGTCGGGGACAGACTATGGCTACACCTTC. Its protein product is CSVEDFFESGTDYGYTF.